Listed here are 23 T cell receptor beta chains from one sample, sequenced in a study of blood T cell repertoires in COVID-19. Method: immunoSEQ multiplex PCR; TCRdb's copy keeps in-frame clones and lacks some. This table has around 120,000 clones, 70% to 85% appearing once. The source material was peripheral blood. The receptors originated from a man between 70 and 80 years old with active or convalescent COVID-19.

The chain couples TRBV6-5 to TRBJ1-1, with TRBD1 as a possible D gene (6 bases). The CDR3 sequence is 14 residues long. Germline lookup yields CDR1 MNHEY and CDR2 SVGAGI. Trimming stripped 4 bases from V and 3 bases from J, with 12 bases between. The CDR3 DNA is TGTGCCAGCAGTTCAGGGGTGGGATACACTGAAGCTTTCTTT. Its protein product is CASSSGVGYTEAFF.

The CDR3 reads CASSQGQGYTIYF. The CDR3, as DNA: TGTGCCAGCAGCCAAGGACAGGGGTACACCATATATTTT. V is TRBV14 and J is TRBJ1-3; 8 bases are a match to TRBD1. CDR1 and CDR2 from the germline V gene are SGHDN and FVKESK. This CDR3 has 13 residues. V dropped 1 base and J dropped 8; count of bases not matched to a gene: 1.

The V and J genes are TRBV4-3 and TRBJ2-2, with TRBD2 matching 7 bases. V was clipped by 1 base and J by 7 bases; unmatched bases: 6. This CDR3 is 15 amino acids long. Germline CDR1 and CDR2: LGHNA and YSLEER. In DNA, the CDR3 is TGCGCCAGCAGCCAAGTCGGGAGCGGGAACGGGGAGCTGTTTTTT. Amino acid sequence: CASSQVGSGNGELFF.

The chain couples TRBV4-1 to TRBJ1-2; 8 nucleotides agree with TRBD1. CDR1 and CDR2 from the germline V gene are MGHRA and YSYEKL. Trimming at V came to 1 base and at J to 3 bases, leaving 7 bases not matched to a gene. The CDR3 length is 16 residues. The CDR3: CASSQGTGHIDYGYTF. The DNA for the CDR3 is TGCGCCAGCAGCCAAGGGACAGGGCATATTGACTATGGCTACACCTTC.

CDR3 sequence (DNA): TGTGCCAGCAGCTTGCTACAGGGAACTGGAAACACCATATATTTT. It translates to CASSLLQGTGNTIYF. J is TRBJ1-3 and V is TRBV5-6; D is possibly TRBD1 (6 bases). Trimming left V 1 base short and J 2 bases short, with 10 bases between. CDR1 is SGHDT and CDR2 is YYEEEE in the germline V gene. The CDR3 has 15 amino acids.

J is TRBJ2-1 and V is TRBV7-3; D is perhaps TRBD2 (5 bases). Germline loops: CDR1 SGHTA, CDR2 FQGTGA. The CDR3 sequence is 13 residues long. With 5 bases removed from V and 10 bases from J, the gap between germline ends came to 15 bases. CDR3 region: CASSHPGGGEQFF. DNA for the CDR3: TGTGCCAGCAGCCACCCCGGTGGCGGGGAGCAGTTCTTC.

The rearrangement uses TRBV6-2 or TRBV6-3 and TRBJ1-5, with 8 positions matching TRBD1. This CDR3 spans 16 amino acids. V trimming: 2 bases; J trimming: 4 bases; junction bases outside the gene matches: 7. Germline V gene data show CDR1 as MNHEY and CDR2 as SVGEGT. The DNA of the CDR3 is TGTGCCAGCAGTTACGAATTCGGGACAGGAAATCAGCCCCAGCATTTT. It encodes CASSYEFGTGNQPQHF.

The rearrangement links TRBV4-3 to TRBJ2-3, with D possibly matching TRBD2 (6 bases). Per germline, CDR1 LGHNA and CDR2 YSLEER. The CDR3 runs 16 residues. Trimming removed 1 base from V and 0 bases from J, with 11 bases in between. This CDR3 reads CASSQGAGFSTDTQYF. The DNA for the CDR3 is TGCGCCAGCAGCCAAGGAGCGGGTTTTAGCACAGATACGCAGTATTTT.

The chain combines TRBV19 with TRBJ1-5, with D tentatively TRBD1 (5 bases). The CDR3 runs to 15 residues. The germline V gene encodes CDR1 LNHDA and CDR2 SQIVND (reference sequence). Trimming cost V 6 bases and J 2 bases, with 14 bases left between them. The CDR3 DNA reads TGTGCCAGTAGCAAAAGGTGGGGGGGCAATCAGCCCCAGCATTTT. This translates into CASSKRWGGNQPQHF.

This chain uses TRBV6-6 with TRBJ2-2; tentative D call: TRBD2 (7 bases). CDR1 and CDR2 from the germline V gene are MNHNY and SVGAGI (reference sequence). The CDR3 totals 15 residues. The ends were cut back, 7 bases at V and 4 bases at J, with 16 bases in the middle. The CDR3 sequence: CASIKGGGRTGELFF. The CDR3, as DNA: TGTGCCAGCATCAAAGGGGGGGGGCGCACCGGGGAGCTGTTTTTT.

The chain has TRBV2 and TRBJ1-1; maybe TRBD1 (6 bases). The CDR3 extends over 15 amino acids. V lost 11 bases, J lost 0 bases, and 19 bases lay in between. CDR1 is SNHLY and CDR2 is FYNNEI in the germline V gene. The CDR3 loop is CAPDRGGRMNTEAFF. CDR3 sequence (DNA): TGTGCCCCCGACCGGGGGGGCCGGATGAACACTGAAGCTTTCTTT.

The chain uses TRBV12-3 or TRBV12-4 and TRBJ1-1; 7 nucleotides agree with TRBD1. Trimming removed 5 bases from V and 1 base from J; junction bases left unmatched: 1. The CDR3 totals 13 residues. The CDR3 is CASSQGGNTEAFF. The CDR3, as DNA: TGTGCCAGCAGTCAGGGGGGGAACACTGAAGCTTTCTTT.

CDR3: CASSTGTVNTEAFF. The CDR3 nucleotides read TGTGCCAGCAGTACCGGGACAGTGAACACTGAAGCTTTCTTT. This chain links TRBV28 with TRBJ1-1; 7 nucleotides match TRBD1. CDR3 length: 14 amino acids. Germline assignment: CDR1 MDHEN and CDR2 SYDVKM. V lost 5 bases and J lost 0; bases outside the gene matches: 3.

The rearrangement joins TRBV15 to TRBJ1-2; TRBD1 might be the D (6 bases). CDR3 size: 15 residues. The germline V gene has CDR1 LNHNV and CDR2 YYDKDF (reference sequence). V lost 4 bases and J 5 bases, leaving 17 bases between the germline ends. CDR3 sequence: CATSKRTESVYGYTF. The CDR3 DNA follows: TGTGCCACCAGCAAACGGACAGAGAGCGTTTATGGCTACACCTTC. The complete variable domain, with remaining parts taken from reference TRBV15 and TRBJ1-2, reads DAMVIQNPRYQVTQFGKPVTLSCSQTLNHNVMYWYQQKSSQAPKLLFHYYDKDFNNEADTPDNFQSRRPNTSFCFLDIRSPGLGDTAMYLCATSKRTESVYGYTFGSGTRLTVV.

The CDR3 region has the DNA TGTGCCAGCATGGCGGCCTACGAGCAGTACTTC. Amino acids: CASMAAYEQYF. V is TRBV6-5 and J is TRBJ2-7; D is undetermined. The V and J ends lost 7 bases and 2 bases respectively, with 6 bases between them. The CDR3 extends over 11 amino acids. CDR1 and CDR2 (germline): MNHEY, SVGAGI.

The chain uses TRBV6-5 and TRBJ2-7, with D tentatively TRBD2 (5 bases). CDR1 MNHEY and CDR2 SVGAGI come from the germline V gene. Between the trimmed V and J ends, which lost 0 bases and 9 bases, there was a span of 18 bases. The CDR3 is made up of 15 amino acids. The CDR3 region is CASSYSSGSQLGQYF. The CDR3 DNA is TGTGCCAGCAGTTACTCGTCCGGGTCCCAACTAGGGCAGTACTTC.

This clone was seen only a few times. This chain connects TRBV6-6 to TRBJ1-6; unclear D gene. The CDR3 sequence is 14 residues long. Trimming pared 4 bases from V and 7 bases from J, leaving 11 bases between. In germline, CDR1 is MNHNY, CDR2 SVGAGI (reference sequence). The CDR3 sequence is CASSLRHGNSPLHF. CDR3 bases: TGTGCCAGCAGTTTGAGACATGGCAATTCACCCCTCCACTTT.

J is TRBJ2-5 and V is TRBV3-1 (or the pseudogene TRBV3-2), with unresolved D. V shed 2 bases and J shed 1 base, with 8 bases lying between them. The CDR3 has 14 residues. Germline V CDR1 and CDR2: LGHDT, YNNKEL (reference sequence). The CDR3 nucleotides read TGTGCCAGCAGCCAACGAGAAGTCCAAGAGACCCAGTACTTC. Encoded protein: CASSQREVQETQYF.

The rearrangement links TRBV5-6 to TRBJ1-3; 8 nucleotides match TRBD1. The trim removed 6 bases at V and 2 bases at J, leaving 4 bases unmatched. The CDR3 consists of 14 residues. Per germline, CDR1 SGHDT and CDR2 YYEEEE. DNA of the CDR3: TGTGCCAGCACCAACAGGGGGACTGGAAACACCATATATTTT. Translating it yields CASTNRGTGNTIYF. Using reference TRBV5-6 and TRBJ1-3 for the parts outside the CDR3, the full variable domain is DAGVTQSPTHLIKTRGQQVTLRCSPKSGHDTVSWYQQALGQGPQFIFQYYEEEERQRGNFPDRFSGHQFPNYSSELNVNALLLGDSALYLCASTNRGTGNTIYFGEGSWLTVV.

This clone was found a few times. The identical CDR3 is also encoded by other nucleotide sequences in the sample. V usage is TRBV4-3 and J usage is TRBJ1-2; D ambiguous. CDR3 length: 13 residues. Trimming stripped 0 bases from V and 5 bases from J, with 7 bases between. CDR1 is LGHNA and CDR2 is YSLEER in the germline V gene. The DNA of the CDR3 is TGCGCCAGCAGCCAAGATCTCAGTTATGGCTACACCTTC. Its protein product is CASSQDLSYGYTF.

Details on this clone: The junction does not match germline at one end; this may be a read error. This chain uses TRBV20-1 with TRBJ1-4; TRBD1 might be the D (6 bases). This CDR3 is 11 amino acids long. Looked up from germline, CDR1 is DFQATT and CDR2 is SNEGSKA (reference sequence). For the CDR3, the DNA is TGCAGTGCTGGAGACAGGGAAAAACTGTTTTTT. Translating gives CSAGDREKLFF.

The chain combines TRBV6-5 with TRBJ2-2, with a tentative D call TRBD2 (6 bases). Per the germline V gene, CDR1 is MNHEY and CDR2 is SVGAGI. This CDR3 contains 13 residues. V was trimmed by 11 bases and J by 0 bases, leaving 10 bases between them. The CDR3 coding sequence is TGTGCCGGCGGGACGGCGAACACCGGGGAGCTGTTTTTT. Translating it yields CAGGTANTGELFF.

This clone was counted a few times. V usage is TRBV7-2 and J usage is TRBJ2-7; tentative D call: TRBD1 (6 bases). Germline V gene sequence: CDR1 SGHTA, CDR2 FQGNSA. The CDR3 extends over 14 amino acids. V lost 3 bases and J 5 bases, leaving 14 bases between the germline ends. The DNA for the CDR3 is TGTGCCAGCAGCTTCATAGGGACAACAGACGAGCAGTACTTC. It codes for CASSFIGTTDEQYF.